One and the same sample provided the 4 T cell receptor beta chains below, sequenced in a study of T cell responses to AZD1222 COVID-19 vaccine. Measured with immunoSEQ multiplex PCR; TCRdb has only the in-frame clones, and not every one. The table shows about 100,000 clones, with about 90% occurring only once. The sample here was peripheral blood, taken on day 0 of AZD1222 vaccination. Every receptor here comes from an adult in good health.

This rearrangement joins TRBV5-4 to TRBJ2-5; TRBD1 matches at 7 bases. The germline CDR1 and CDR2 sequences are SGHNT and YYREEE (reference sequence). The CDR3 runs 14 residues. V shed 2 bases, J shed 3 bases, and the junction held 4 bases outside the gene matches. This chain's CDR3 is CASSFSGTEETQYF. CDR3 in DNA: TGTGCCAGCAGCTTCTCGGGGACAGAAGAGACCCAGTACTTC.

The chain employs TRBV28 and TRBJ1-2; D gene unclear. The CDR3 is 13 residues long. V dropped 2 bases and J dropped 4 bases, with 8 bases sitting between them. The germline CDR1 and CDR2 sequences are MDHEN and SYDVKM. The CDR3 DNA reads TGTGCCAGCAGTTTAGGGCAGGTCTATGGCTACACCTTC. Amino acids: CASSLGQVYGYTF.

The chain has TRBV18 and TRBJ1-1; 9 nucleotides agree with TRBD1. Germline loops: CDR1 KGHSH, CDR2 LQKENI. The ends lost 1 base at V and 2 bases at J; junction bases unmatched: 5. CDR3 size: 16 residues. This chain's CDR3 is CASSPQPGQGNTEAFF. In nucleotides, the CDR3 is TGTGCCAGCTCACCACAGCCGGGACAGGGAAACACTGAAGCTTTCTTT.

Turning to this clone: One junction end does not reproduce the germline sequence, and a read error may be involved. The gene calls are TRBV4-1 and TRBJ2-3; D is uncertain. There are 15 residues in the CDR3. The germline V gene has CDR1 MGHRA and CDR2 YSYEKL. DNA of the CDR3: TGCGCCAGCAGCCCGGCCGTACGTAGCACCGATACGCAGTATTTT. Protein sequence: CASSPAVRSTDTQYF.